The 11 T cell receptor beta chains presented below share a single source sample, sequenced in a study of T cells in Graves' hyperthyroidism and ophthalmopathy. Template material for amplifying TCR beta CDR3 regions consisted of RNA transcripts. HTBI primers were employed in a first-round RT-PCR of the TCR CDR3. TCRdb reprocessed the multiplex PCR reads with MiXCR, giving one entry per CDR3 protein. Of about 260,000 distinct CDR3 sequences listed, 20% to 25% were seen once; the top ten hold around 65%. Material for sequencing was blood. The receptors come from a man aged 25 to 45 with Graves' ophthalmopathy.

This clonotype was recorded a few times. The V gene is TRBV28, the J gene TRBJ1-1; D uncertain. The CDR3 runs to 13 residues. From germline, CDR1 is MDHEN and CDR2 SYDVKM. V dropped 10 bases and J dropped 5 bases, with 17 bases sitting between them. DNA of the CDR3: TGTGCCACCCTTACTCAAACGAGGACTGAAGCTTTCTTT. Translation gives CATLTQTRTEAFF.

This clonotype was counted a few times. The CDR3 protein is CASSLIDSAEEQYF. DNA for the CDR3: TGTGCCAGCAGTTTAATCGATTCGGCGGAGGAGCAGTACTTC. The chain links TRBV12-3 or TRBV12-4 to TRBJ2-7; D is uncertain. The CDR3 runs 14 residues. The V end lost 2 bases, the J end lost 7 bases, and 15 bases lay between the germline ends.

The rearrangement uses TRBV12-3 or TRBV12-4 and TRBJ2-7; 7 bases are a match to TRBD1. V lost 6 bases and J lost 4; bases outside the gene matches: 12. The CDR3 totals 15 residues. In nucleotides, the CDR3 is TGTGCCAGCAGGCCCACTCCGGGACAGTATTACGAGCAGTACTTC. As protein: CASRPTPGQYYEQYF.

This clonotype was seen a handful of times. This chain joins TRBV28 and TRBJ2-7, with D perhaps matching TRBD2 (5 bases). Trimming pared 6 bases from V and 3 bases from J, leaving 12 bases between. The germline V gene has CDR1 MDHEN and CDR2 SYDVKM. The length of the CDR3 is 13 residues. The CDR3, as DNA: TGTGCCAGCAGGAGTCGTCGGGACTACGAGCAGTACTTC. Its translation is CASRSRRDYEQYF.

This clonotype was found many times. The CDR3 sequence is CASSRRTGGSLSTDTQYF. CDR3 DNA sequence: TGTGCCAGCAGCCGCCGGACAGGGGGCTCTCTTAGCACAGATACGCAGTATTTT. V and J are TRBV3-1 and TRBJ2-3; 11 bases agree with TRBD1. CDR1 is LGHDT, CDR2 YNNKEL, per germline (reference sequence). The CDR3 loop spans 18 amino acids. The J segment lost 0 bases and the V segment lost 4 bases, leaving 9 bases of the junction unmatched.

This clonotype was picked up many times. Sequence at one end of the junction differs from germline and may be a read error. The chain recombines TRBV12-3 or TRBV12-4 with TRBJ1-1; 7 nucleotides line up with TRBD1. This CDR3 has 14 amino acids. The CDR3 DNA is TGTGCCAGCAGGACGACAGGGTTGAAGACTGAAGCTTTCTTT. Protein product: CASRTTGLKTEAFF.

The rearrangement joins TRBV5-1 to TRBJ2-1, with 9 nucleotides matching TRBD2. There are 16 residues in the CDR3. Looked up from germline, CDR1 is SGHRS and CDR2 is YFSETQ. The junction had 8 bases not matched to a gene; V was cut back by 2 bases and J by 5 bases. In DNA form, the CDR3 reads TGCGCCAGCAGCTTTACCCTAGCGGGACCAGACAATGAGCAGTTCTTC. This translates into CASSFTLAGPDNEQFF.

Within the sample, this clonotype is medium-sized. The chain carries TRBV28 and TRBJ2-1; D is unclear. Trimming pared 3 bases from V and 8 bases from J, leaving 14 bases between. Germline V gene sequence: CDR1 MDHEN, CDR2 SYDVKM. CDR3 length equals 14 residues. The CDR3 loop reads CASSFGKFLDEQFF. CDR3 sequence (DNA): TGTGCCAGCAGTTTCGGCAAGTTTTTGGATGAGCAGTTCTTC.

This clonotype has just a few counts. V usage is TRBV27 and J usage is TRBJ1-6; 8 nucleotides align to TRBD1. The germline CDR1 and CDR2 sequences are MNHEY and SMNVEV (reference sequence). The CDR3 runs 14 residues. Trimming took 6 bases from V and 9 from J; bases not matched to a gene: 7. The CDR3 DNA follows: TGTGCCAGCAGCATGACAGGGGTAGGTTCACCCCTCCACTTT. Translation gives CASSMTGVGSPLHF.

The rearrangement links TRBV6-1 to TRBJ2-7; 10 bases fit TRBD1. Germline loops: CDR1 MNHNS, CDR2 SASEGT. V lost 6 bases to trimming and J lost 2 bases; unmatched junction nucleotides: 7. This CDR3 spans 15 amino acids. CDR3 region: CASSASGTGAYEQYF. The CDR3 DNA follows: TGTGCCAGCAGCGCATCCGGGACAGGGGCCTACGAGCAGTACTTC.

The table lists this clonotype with a few counts. This chain links TRBV5-1 with TRBJ1-4, with 8 bases that match TRBD1. Germline V gene data show CDR1 as SGHRS and CDR2 as YFSETQ. The length of the CDR3 is 15 residues. The V segment lost 4 bases and the J segment 8 bases; nucleotides outside the gene matches: 10. CDR3 nucleotides: TGCGCCAGCAGCCCTCTCCCGACAGGGGACGAAAAACTGTTTTTT. It translates to CASSPLPTGDEKLFF. The full variable domain, its missing parts supplied by reference TRBV5-1 and TRBJ1-4, is KAGVTQTPRYLIKTRGQQVTLSCSPISGHRSVSWYQQTPGQGLQFLFEYFSETQRNKGNFPGRFSGRQFSNSRSEMNVSTLELGDSALYLCASSPLPTGDEKLFFGSGTQLSVL.